These 10 T cell receptor beta chains were all obtained from the same sample, sequenced in a study of beta chain features in type 1 diabetes. What was sequenced were expressed TCRB transcripts, since all of the isolated RNA had been reverse transcribed. Only in-frame clones appear in the TCRdb table, and some are missing; sequencing was by immunoSEQ multiplex PCR. The sample contains around 340,000 clones, 7% to 9% of which appear only once. The sample comprised central memory CD4+ T cells from blood. These receptors were taken from a woman aged 18-30 years in good health.

The chain links TRBV4-2 to TRBJ2-7, with D unresolved. With 0 bases removed from V and 1 base from J, the gap between germline ends came to 10 bases. This CDR3 spans 15 amino acids. The germline V gene has CDR1 LGHNA and CDR2 YNFKEQ. DNA for the CDR3: TGTGCCAGCAGCCAAGAAGATCAGTTGTCCTACGAGCAGTACTTC. This codes for CASSQEDQLSYEQYF.

About this clone: Other nucleotide sequences in the sample specify the same CDR3. The chain has TRBV7-8 and TRBJ1-5; D gene ambiguous. The germline V and J ends were trimmed by 1 base and 2 bases, with 3 bases remaining between them. The CDR3 length is 13 residues. The germline V gene encodes CDR1 SGHVS and CDR2 FQNEAQ. Here the CDR3 DNA reads TGTGCCAGCAGCTTAGGACGCAATCAGCCCCAGCATTTT. Translation: CASSLGRNQPQHF.

This clone was recorded many times. The chain uses TRBV7-2 and TRBJ2-4; D possibly matches TRBD1 or TRBD2 (5 bases each). Trimming removed 2 bases at V and 5 bases at J, with 10 bases between. The CDR3 is 14 amino acids. CDR1 is SGHTA and CDR2 is FQGNSA in the germline V gene. The CDR3 protein is CASSLSRGQNIQYF. Here the CDR3 DNA reads TGTGCCAGCAGCTTATCTCGGGGCCAAAACATTCAGTACTTC.

This clone has just a few counts. The V gene is TRBV18, the J gene TRBJ2-1; 9 nucleotides match TRBD1. With V trimmed by 1 base and J by 5 bases, 6 bases remained unmatched. Germline V gene sequence: CDR1 KGHSH, CDR2 LQKENI. The CDR3 has 16 amino acids. The CDR3 is CASSPQHGQGNNEQFF. The CDR3 coding sequence is TGTGCCAGCTCACCACAACACGGACAGGGGAACAATGAGCAGTTCTTC. The variable domain in full, completed from reference TRBV18 and TRBJ2-1, reads NAGVMQNPRHLVRRRGQEARLRCSPMKGHSHVYWYRQLPEEGLKFMVYLQKENIIDESGMPKERFSAEFPKEGPSILRIQQVVRGDSAAYFCASSPQHGQGNNEQFFGPGTRLTVL.

This clone was seen a few times. The rearrangement links TRBV2 to TRBJ2-2; D uncertain. Germline V gene data show CDR1 as SNHLY and CDR2 as FYNNEI. This CDR3 contains 12 residues. V shed 7 bases and J shed 3 bases, with 6 bases lying between them. The CDR3 DNA is TGTGCCAGCAAACGGGACACCGGGGAGCTGTTTTTT. Translation gives CASKRDTGELFF.

Note on this clone: Given a much more abundant clone one base away, this may be a read error. Other nucleotide sequences in the sample specify the same CDR3. This chain joins TRBV4-3 and TRBJ2-1; D might be TRBD2 (5 bases). This CDR3 is 16 amino acids long. CDR1 is LGHNA, CDR2 YSLEER, per germline. V shed 0 bases and J shed 0 bases, with 9 bases lying between them. The CDR3 spells CASSQEGGSSYNEQFF. The CDR3 bases are TGCGCCAGCAGCCAAGAGGGTGGGAGCTCCTACAATGAGCAGTTCTTC.

The chain has TRBV28 and TRBJ1-1; D not certain. V gave up 3 bases and J gave up 7 bases, with 12 bases separating them. The CDR3 is 13 residues long. Looked up from germline, CDR1 is MDHEN and CDR2 is SYDVKM. DNA of the CDR3: TGTGCCAGCAGTTTTGGGGTAAAGATTGAAGCTTTCTTT. This codes for CASSFGVKIEAFF.

There are a few counts of this clone. The chain joins TRBV7-9 to TRBJ1-3; weak D call: TRBD1 (6 bases). Germline-derived CDR1 and CDR2 are SEHNR and FQNEAQ (reference sequence). This CDR3 has 17 residues. Trimming cost V 4 bases and J 0 bases, with 16 bases left between them. The CDR3 bases are TGTGCCAGCAGCTCCTACCCGACAGGACTCTCTGGAAACACCATATATTTT. Its translation is CASSSYPTGLSGNTIYF.

This clone was seen a handful of times. V and J are TRBV29-1 and TRBJ2-1, with 10 bases matching TRBD2. There are 13 residues in the CDR3. From germline, CDR1 is SQVTM and CDR2 ANQGSEA. V dropped 4 bases and J dropped 10; count of bases not matched to a gene: 7. CDR3 coding DNA: TGCAGCGTTGTTAGTCTAGCGGGAGTGGAGCAGTTCTTC. It yields the protein CSVVSLAGVEQFF.

About this clone itself: In the same sample, other DNA sequences code for this CDR3. CDR3 in amino acids: CASSPRTGGSYEQYF. DNA for the CDR3: TGTGCCAGCAGCCCCCGTACAGGGGGATCCTACGAGCAGTACTTC. This sequence joins TRBV7-2 and TRBJ2-7; 8 nucleotides agree with TRBD1. CDR3 size: 15 residues. Germline CDR1 and CDR2: SGHTA and FQGNSA. J gave up 1 base and V 5 bases, and 7 bases lay outside the gene matches. Supplemented by reference TRBV7-2 and TRBJ2-7, the full variable domain reads GAGVSQSPSNKVTEKGKDVELRCDPISGHTALYWYRQSLGQGLEFLIYFQGNSAPDKSGLPSDRFSAERTGGSVSTLTIQRTQQEDSAVYLCASSPRTGGSYEQYFGPGTRLTVT.